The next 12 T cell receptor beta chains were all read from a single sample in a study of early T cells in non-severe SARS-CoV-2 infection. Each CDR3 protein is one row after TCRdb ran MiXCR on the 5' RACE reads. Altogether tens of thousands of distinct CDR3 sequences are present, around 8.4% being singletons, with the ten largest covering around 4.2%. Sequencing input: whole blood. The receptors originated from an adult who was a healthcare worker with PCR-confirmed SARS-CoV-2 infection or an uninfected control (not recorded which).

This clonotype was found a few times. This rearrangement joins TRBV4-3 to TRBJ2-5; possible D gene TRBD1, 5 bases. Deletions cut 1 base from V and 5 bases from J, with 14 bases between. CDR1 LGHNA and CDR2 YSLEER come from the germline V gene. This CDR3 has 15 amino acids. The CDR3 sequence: CASSQVANPGETQYF. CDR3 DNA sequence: TGCGCCAGCAGCCAAGTTGCGAACCCAGGGGAGACCCAGTACTTC.

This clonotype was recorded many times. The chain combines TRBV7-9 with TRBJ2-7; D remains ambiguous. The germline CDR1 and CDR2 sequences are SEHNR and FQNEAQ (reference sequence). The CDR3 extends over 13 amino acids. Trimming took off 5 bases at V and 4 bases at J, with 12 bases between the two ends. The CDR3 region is CASSRTDGYEQYF. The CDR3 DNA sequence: TGTGCCAGCAGCCGGACGGACGGTTACGAGCAGTACTTC.

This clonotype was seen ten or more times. This CDR3 reads CASSSRDRGYNEQFF. CDR3 bases: TGCGCCAGCAGCTCCCGGGACAGGGGATACAATGAGCAGTTCTTC. The J gene is TRBJ2-1, the V gene TRBV5-1; 10 bases agree with TRBD1. CDR3 length: 15 amino acids. With 3 bases clipped from V and 4 bases from J, the junction kept 4 bases outside the gene matches. CDR1 is SGHRS and CDR2 is YFSETQ in the germline V gene.

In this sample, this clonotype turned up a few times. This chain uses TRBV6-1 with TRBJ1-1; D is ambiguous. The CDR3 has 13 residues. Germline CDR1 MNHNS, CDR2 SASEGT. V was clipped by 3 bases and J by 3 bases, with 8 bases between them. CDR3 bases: TGTGCCAGCAGTGACTTAGTGGACACTGAAGCTTTCTTT. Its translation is CASSDLVDTEAFF.

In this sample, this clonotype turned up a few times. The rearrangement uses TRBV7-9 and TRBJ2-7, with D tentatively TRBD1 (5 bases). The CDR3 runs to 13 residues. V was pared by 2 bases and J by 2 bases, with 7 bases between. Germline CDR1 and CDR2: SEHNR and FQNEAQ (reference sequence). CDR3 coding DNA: TGTGCCAGCAGCTTACAGGGAACCTACGAGCAGTACTTC. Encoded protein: CASSLQGTYEQYF.

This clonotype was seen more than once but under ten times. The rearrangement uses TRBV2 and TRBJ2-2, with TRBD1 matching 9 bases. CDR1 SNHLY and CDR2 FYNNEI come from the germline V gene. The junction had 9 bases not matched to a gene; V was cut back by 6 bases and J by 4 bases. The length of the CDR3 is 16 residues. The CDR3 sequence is CASSLTGTGFTGELFF. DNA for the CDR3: TGTGCCAGCAGCCTAACCGGGACAGGGTTCACCGGGGAGCTGTTTTTT.

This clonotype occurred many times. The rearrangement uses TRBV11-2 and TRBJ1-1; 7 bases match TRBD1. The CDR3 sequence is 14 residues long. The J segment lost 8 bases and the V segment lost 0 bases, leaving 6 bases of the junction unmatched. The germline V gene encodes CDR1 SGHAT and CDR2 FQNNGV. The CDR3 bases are TGTGCCAGCAGCTTAGATCGAGAACAGGGGGAAGCTTTCTTT. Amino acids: CASSLDREQGEAFF.

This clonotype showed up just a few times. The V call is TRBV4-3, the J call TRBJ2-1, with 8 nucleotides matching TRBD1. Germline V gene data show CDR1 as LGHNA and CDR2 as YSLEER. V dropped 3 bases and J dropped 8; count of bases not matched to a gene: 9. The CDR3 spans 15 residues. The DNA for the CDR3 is TGCGCCAGCAGCCAGGACGGACAGGGTCCGGATGAGCAGTTCTTC. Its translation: CASSQDGQGPDEQFF.

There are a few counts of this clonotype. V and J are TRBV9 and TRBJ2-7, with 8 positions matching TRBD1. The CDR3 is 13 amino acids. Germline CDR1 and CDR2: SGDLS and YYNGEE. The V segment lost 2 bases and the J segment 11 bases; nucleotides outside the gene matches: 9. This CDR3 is CASSVDLGQGKYF. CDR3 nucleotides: TGTGCCAGCAGCGTGGATTTAGGACAGGGAAAGTACTTC.

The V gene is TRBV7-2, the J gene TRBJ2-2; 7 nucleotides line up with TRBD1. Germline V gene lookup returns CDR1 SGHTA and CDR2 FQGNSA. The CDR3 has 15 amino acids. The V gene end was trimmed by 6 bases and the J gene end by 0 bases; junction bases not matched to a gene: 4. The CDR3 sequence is CASRFGTANTGELFF. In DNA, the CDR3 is TGTGCCAGCAGATTCGGGACAGCGAACACCGGGGAGCTGTTTTTT.

The CDR3 region has the DNA TGTGCCACCAGCAGAGTGCTAGCGGGAGAATCTGAGCAGTTCTTC. This encodes CATSRVLAGESEQFF. The chain combines TRBV15 with TRBJ2-1; TRBD2 matches 10 bases. Germline CDR1 LNHNV, CDR2 YYDKDF (reference sequence). The CDR3 runs 15 residues. The trim removed 1 base at V and 9 bases at J, leaving 6 bases unmatched.

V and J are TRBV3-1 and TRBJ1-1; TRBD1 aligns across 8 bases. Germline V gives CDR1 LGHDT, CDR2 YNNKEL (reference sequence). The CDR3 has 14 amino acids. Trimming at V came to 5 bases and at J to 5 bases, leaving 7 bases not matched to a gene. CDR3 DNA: TGTGCCAGCAGCAGGACAGGGAGCGAGACTGAAGCTTTCTTT. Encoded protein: CASSRTGSETEAFF.